This TCR beta chain originates from a study of blood T cell repertoires in COVID-19. Across the whole study: Whether acute or convalescent, the COVID-19 samples came from the United States, Italy and Spain.

CDR3 length equals 13 residues. Germline V gene data show CDR1 as SGHDN and CDR2 as FVKESK. Trimming cost V 3 bases and J 6 bases, with 8 bases left between them. Some clones are missing from TCRdb's copy, which holds only in-frame ones; the method was immunoSEQ multiplex PCR. The sample includes approximately 90,000 clones, roughly 80% of them seen just once. The sequence derives from a man in his 60s with acute or convalescent COVID-19. The sequenced sample consisted of peripheral blood. J is TRBJ2-2 and V is TRBV14; no clear D. Here the CDR3 DNA reads TGTGCCAGCAGCCAGGTTCTAGCCGGGGAGCTGTTTTTT. Amino acid sequence: CASSQVLAGELFF.